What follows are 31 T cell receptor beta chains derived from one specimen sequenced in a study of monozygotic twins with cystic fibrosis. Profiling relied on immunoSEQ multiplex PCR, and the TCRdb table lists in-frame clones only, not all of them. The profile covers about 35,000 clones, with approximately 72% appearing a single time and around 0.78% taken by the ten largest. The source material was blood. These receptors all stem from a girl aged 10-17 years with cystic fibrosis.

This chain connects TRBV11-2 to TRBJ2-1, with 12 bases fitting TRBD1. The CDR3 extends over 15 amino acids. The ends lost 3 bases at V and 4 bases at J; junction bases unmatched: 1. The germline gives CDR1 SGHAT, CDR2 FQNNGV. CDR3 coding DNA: TGTGCCAGCAGCTTGGGACAGGGGGCATACAATGAGCAGTTCTTC. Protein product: CASSLGQGAYNEQFF. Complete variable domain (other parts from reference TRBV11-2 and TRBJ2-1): EAGVAQSPRYKIIEKRQSVAFWCNPISGHATLYWYQQILGQGPKLLIQFQNNGVVDDSQLPKDRFSAERLKGVDSTLKIQPAKLEDSAVYLCASSLGQGAYNEQFFGPGTRLTVL.

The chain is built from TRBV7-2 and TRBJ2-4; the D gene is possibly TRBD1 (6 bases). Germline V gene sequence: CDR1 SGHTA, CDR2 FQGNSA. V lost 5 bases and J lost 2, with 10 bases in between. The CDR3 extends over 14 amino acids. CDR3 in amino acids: CASSTGGTKNIQYF. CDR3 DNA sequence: TGTGCCAGCAGCACTGGGGGCACCAAAAACATTCAGTACTTC.

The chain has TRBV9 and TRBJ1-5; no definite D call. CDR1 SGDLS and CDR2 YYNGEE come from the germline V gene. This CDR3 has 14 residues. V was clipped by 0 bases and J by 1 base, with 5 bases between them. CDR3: CASSVGNSNQPQHF. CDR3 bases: TGTGCCAGCAGCGTAGGGAACAGCAATCAGCCCCAGCATTTT. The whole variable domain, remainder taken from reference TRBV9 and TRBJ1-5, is DSGVTQTPKHLITATGQRVTLRCSPRSGDLSVYWYQQSLDQGLQFLIQYYNGEERAKGNILERFSAQQFPDLHSELNLSSLELGDSALYFCASSVGNSNQPQHFGDGTRLSIL.

DNA of the CDR3: TGTGCCAGCAGCTTTATCCCGGAGGCACAGTACTTC. Translating gives CASSFIPEAQYF. The chain has TRBV7-3 and TRBJ2-7; maybe TRBD2 (5 bases). The CDR3 is 12 amino acids. Between the trimmed V and J ends, which lost 3 bases and 10 bases, there was a span of 13 bases. Per germline, CDR1 SGHTA and CDR2 FQGTGA. The full variable domain, its missing parts supplied by reference TRBV7-3 and TRBJ2-7, is GAGVSQTPSNKVTEKGKYVELRCDPISGHTALYWYRQSLGQGPEFLIYFQGTGAADDSGLPNDRFFAVRPEGSVSTLKIQRTERGDSAVYLCASSFIPEAQYFGPGTRLTVT.

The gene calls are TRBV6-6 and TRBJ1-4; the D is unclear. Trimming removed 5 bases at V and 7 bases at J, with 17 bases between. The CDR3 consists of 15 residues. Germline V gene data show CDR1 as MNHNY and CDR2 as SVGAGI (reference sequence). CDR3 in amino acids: CASSDFGPEGEKLFF. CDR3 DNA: TGTGCCAGCAGTGATTTTGGCCCCGAGGGTGAAAAACTGTTTTTT.

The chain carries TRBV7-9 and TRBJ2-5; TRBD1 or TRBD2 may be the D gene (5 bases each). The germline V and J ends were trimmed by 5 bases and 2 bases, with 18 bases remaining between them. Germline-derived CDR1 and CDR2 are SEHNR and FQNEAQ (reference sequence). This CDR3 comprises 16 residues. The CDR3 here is CASSPYTPGRQETQYF. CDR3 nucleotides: TGTGCCAGCAGCCCTTACACCCCGGGGCGGCAAGAGACCCAGTACTTC.

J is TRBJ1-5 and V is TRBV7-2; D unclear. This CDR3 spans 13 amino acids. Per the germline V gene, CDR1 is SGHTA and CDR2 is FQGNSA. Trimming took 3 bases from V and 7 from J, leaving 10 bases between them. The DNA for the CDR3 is TGTGCCAGCAGCTTTGCAGGCGGCCAGCCCCAGCATTTT. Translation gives CASSFAGGQPQHF.

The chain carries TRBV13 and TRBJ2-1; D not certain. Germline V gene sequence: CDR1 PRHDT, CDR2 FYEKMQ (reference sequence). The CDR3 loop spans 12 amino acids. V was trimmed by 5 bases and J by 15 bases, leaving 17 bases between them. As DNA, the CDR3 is TGTGCCAGCAGCCCCGACGGCGCGACGCTGTTCTTC. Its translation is CASSPDGATLFF. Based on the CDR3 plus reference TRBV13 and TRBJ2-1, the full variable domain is AAGVIQSPRHLIKEKRETATLKCYPIPRHDTVYWYQQGPGQDPQFLISFYEKMQSDKGSIPDRFSAQQFSDYHSELNMSSLELGDSALYFCASSPDGATLFFGPGTRLTVL.

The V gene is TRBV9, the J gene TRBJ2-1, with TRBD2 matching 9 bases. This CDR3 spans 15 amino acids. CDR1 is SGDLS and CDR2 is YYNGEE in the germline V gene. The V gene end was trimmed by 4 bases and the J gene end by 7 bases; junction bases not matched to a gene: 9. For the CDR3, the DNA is TGTGCCAGCAGCCCCTCGGTTAGCGGGAGTAATGAGCAGTTCTTC. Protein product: CASSPSVSGSNEQFF. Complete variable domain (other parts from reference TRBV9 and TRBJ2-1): DSGVTQTPKHLITATGQRVTLRCSPRSGDLSVYWYQQSLDQGLQFLIQYYNGEERAKGNILERFSAQQFPDLHSELNLSSLELGDSALYFCASSPSVSGSNEQFFGPGTRLTVL.

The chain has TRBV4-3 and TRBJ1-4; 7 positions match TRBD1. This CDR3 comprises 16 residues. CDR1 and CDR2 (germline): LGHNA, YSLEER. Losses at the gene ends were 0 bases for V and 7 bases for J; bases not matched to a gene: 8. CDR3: CASSQDPQGGAEKLFF. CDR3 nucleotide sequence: TGCGCCAGCAGCCAAGATCCGCAGGGGGGCGCTGAAAAACTGTTTTTT.

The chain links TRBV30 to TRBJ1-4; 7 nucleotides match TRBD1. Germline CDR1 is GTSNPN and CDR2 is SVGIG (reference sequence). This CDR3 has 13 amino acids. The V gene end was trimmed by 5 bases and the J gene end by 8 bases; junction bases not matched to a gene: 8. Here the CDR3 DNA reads TGTGCCTGGGGAACAGGGGATTGGGAAAAACTGTTTTTT. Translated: CAWGTGDWEKLFF.

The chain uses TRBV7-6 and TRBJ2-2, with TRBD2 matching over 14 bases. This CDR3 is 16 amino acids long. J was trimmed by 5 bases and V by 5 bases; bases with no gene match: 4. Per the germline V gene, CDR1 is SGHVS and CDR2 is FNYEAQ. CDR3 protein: CASSPGLAGETGELFF. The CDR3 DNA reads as TGTGCCAGCAGCCCGGGACTAGCGGGAGAGACCGGGGAGCTGTTTTTT.

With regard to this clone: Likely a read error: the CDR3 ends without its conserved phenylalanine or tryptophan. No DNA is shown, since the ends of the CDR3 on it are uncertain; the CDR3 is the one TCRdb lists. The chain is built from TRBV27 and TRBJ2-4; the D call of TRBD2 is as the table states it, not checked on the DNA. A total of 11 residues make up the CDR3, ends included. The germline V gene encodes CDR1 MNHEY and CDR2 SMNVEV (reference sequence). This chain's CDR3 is CASSPALAPTG.

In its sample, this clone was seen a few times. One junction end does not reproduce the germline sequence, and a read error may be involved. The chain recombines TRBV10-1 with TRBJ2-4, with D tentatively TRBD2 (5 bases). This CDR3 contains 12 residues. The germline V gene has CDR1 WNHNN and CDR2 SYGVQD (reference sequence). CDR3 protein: CVEGLAKNIQYF. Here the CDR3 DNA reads TGTGTCGAGGGTCTAGCCAAAAACATTCAGTACTTC.

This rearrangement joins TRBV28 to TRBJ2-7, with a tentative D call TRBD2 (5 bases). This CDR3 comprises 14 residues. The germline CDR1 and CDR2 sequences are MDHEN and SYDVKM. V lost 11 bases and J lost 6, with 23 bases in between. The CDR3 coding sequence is TGTGCCTCCCGGCCGGGGTACTACCCCGGCGAGCAGTACTTC. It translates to CASRPGYYPGEQYF.

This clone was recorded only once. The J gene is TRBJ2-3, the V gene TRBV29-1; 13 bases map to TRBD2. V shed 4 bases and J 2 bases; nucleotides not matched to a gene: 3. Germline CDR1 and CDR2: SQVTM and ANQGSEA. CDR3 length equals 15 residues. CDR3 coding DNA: TGCAGCGTTGTAGGACTAGCGGGAGACACAGATACGCAGTATTTT. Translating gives CSVVGLAGDTDTQYF.

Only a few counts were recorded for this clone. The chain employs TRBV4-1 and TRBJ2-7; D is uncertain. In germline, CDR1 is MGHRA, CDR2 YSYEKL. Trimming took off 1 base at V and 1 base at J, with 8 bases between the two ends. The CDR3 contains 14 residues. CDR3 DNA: TGCGCCAGCAGCCAAGCTCAGACTTCCTACGAGCAGTACTTC. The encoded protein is CASSQAQTSYEQYF.

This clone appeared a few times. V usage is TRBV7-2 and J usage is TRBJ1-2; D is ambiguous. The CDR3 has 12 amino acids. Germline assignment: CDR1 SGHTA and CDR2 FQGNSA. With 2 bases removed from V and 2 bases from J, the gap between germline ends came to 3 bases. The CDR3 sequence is CASSLPNYGYTF. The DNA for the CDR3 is TGTGCCAGCAGCTTACCGAACTATGGCTACACCTTC. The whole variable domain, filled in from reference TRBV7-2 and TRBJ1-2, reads GAGVSQSPSNKVTEKGKDVELRCDPISGHTALYWYRQSLGQGLEFLIYFQGNSAPDKSGLPSDRFSAERTGGSVSTLTIQRTQQEDSAVYLCASSLPNYGYTFGSGTRLTVV.

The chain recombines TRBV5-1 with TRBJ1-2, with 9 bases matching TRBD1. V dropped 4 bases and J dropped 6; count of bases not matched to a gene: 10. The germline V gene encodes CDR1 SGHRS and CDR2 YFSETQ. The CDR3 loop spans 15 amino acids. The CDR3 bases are TGCGCCAGCAGCAGCCCGGGACAGGGAATAGATGGCTACACCTTC. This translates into CASSSPGQGIDGYTF.

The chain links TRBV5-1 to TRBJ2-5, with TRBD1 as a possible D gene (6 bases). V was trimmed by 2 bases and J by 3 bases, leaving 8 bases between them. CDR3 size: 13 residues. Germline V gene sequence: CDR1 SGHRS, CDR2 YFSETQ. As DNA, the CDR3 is TGCGCCAGCAGCTTACAGGGTAAAGAGACCCAGTACTTC. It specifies CASSLQGKETQYF.

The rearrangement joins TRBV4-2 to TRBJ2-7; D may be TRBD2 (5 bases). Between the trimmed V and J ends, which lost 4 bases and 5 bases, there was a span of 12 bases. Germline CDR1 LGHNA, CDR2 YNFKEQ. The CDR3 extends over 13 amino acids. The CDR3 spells CASSLGLPDEQYF. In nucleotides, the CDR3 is TGTGCCAGCAGCCTCGGACTCCCTGACGAGCAGTACTTC.

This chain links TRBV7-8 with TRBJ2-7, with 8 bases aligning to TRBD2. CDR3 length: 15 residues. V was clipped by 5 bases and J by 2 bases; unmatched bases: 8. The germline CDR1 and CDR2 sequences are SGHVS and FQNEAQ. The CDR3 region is CASSPQSGRAYEQYF. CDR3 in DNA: TGTGCCAGCAGCCCCCAGTCCGGGAGGGCCTACGAGCAGTACTTC.

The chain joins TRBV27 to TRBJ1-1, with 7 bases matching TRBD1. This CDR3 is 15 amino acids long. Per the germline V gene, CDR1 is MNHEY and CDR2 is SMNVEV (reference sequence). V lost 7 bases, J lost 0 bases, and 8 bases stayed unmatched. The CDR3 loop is CASKKTGSVNTEAFF. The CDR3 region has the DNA TGTGCCAGCAAAAAGACAGGGTCAGTGAACACTGAAGCTTTCTTT.

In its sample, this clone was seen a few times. The CDR3 nucleotides are TGTGCCAGCAGCTTAGAGGGGTACACCGGGGAGCTGTTTTTT. Translating it yields CASSLEGYTGELFF. The chain carries TRBV7-2 and TRBJ2-2; D possibly corresponds to TRBD1 (5 bases). Germline CDR1 reads SGHTA; CDR2 reads FQGNSA. The CDR3 extends over 14 amino acids. V dropped 1 base and J dropped 3 bases, with 6 bases sitting between them.

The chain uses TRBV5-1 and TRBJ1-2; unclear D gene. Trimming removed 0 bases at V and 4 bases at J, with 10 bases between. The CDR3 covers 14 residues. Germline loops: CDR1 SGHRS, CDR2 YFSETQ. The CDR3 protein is CASSLGVEGYGYTF. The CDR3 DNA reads TGCGCCAGCAGCTTGGGAGTGGAGGGCTATGGCTACACCTTC.

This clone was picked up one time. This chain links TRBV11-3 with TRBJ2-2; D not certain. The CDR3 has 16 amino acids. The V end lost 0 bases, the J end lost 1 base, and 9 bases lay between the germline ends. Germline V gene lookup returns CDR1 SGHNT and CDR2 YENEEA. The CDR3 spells CASSLEIGRNTGELFF. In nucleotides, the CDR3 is TGTGCCAGCAGCTTAGAGATAGGCAGGAACACCGGGGAGCTGTTTTTT. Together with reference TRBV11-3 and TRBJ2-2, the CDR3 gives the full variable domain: EAGVVQSPRYKIIEKKQPVAFWCNPISGHNTLYWYLQNLGQGPELLIRYENEEAVDDSQLPKDRFSAERLKGVDSTLKIQPAELGDSAVYLCASSLEIGRNTGELFFGEGSRLTVL.

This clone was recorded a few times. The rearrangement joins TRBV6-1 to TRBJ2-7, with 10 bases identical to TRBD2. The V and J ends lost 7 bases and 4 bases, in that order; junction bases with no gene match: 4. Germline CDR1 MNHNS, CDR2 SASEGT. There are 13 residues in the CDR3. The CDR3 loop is CASTATSGYEQYV. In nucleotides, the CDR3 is TGTGCCAGCACCGCGACTAGCGGGTACGAGCAGTACGTC.

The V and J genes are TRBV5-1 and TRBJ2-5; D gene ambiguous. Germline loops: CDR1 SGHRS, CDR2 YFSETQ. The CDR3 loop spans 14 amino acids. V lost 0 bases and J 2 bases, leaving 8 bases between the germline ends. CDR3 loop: CASSLVVPQETQYF. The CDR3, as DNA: TGCGCCAGCAGCTTGGTGGTTCCTCAAGAGACCCAGTACTTC. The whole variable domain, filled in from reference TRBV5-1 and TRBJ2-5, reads KAGVTQTPRYLIKTRGQQVTLSCSPISGHRSVSWYQQTPGQGLQFLFEYFSETQRNKGNFPGRFSGRQFSNSRSEMNVSTLELGDSALYLCASSLVVPQETQYFGPGTRLLVL.

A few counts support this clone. CDR3: CASSFGVGRDGYEQYF. DNA of the CDR3: TGTGCCAGCAGTTTCGGAGTGGGCAGGGACGGATACGAGCAGTACTTC. The genes are TRBV27 and TRBJ2-7; D possibly matches TRBD1 or TRBD2 (5 bases each). The CDR3 extends over 16 amino acids. The V gene lost 3 bases and the J gene lost 4 bases, with 19 bases spanning the gap. Germline CDR1 reads MNHEY; CDR2 reads SMNVEV (reference sequence).

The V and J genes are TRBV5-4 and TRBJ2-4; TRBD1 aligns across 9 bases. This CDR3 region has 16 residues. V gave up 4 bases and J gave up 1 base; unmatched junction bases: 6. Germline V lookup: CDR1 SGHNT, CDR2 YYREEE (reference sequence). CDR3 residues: CASSAGQGVAKNIQYF. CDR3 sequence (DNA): TGTGCCAGCAGCGCGGGACAGGGTGTGGCCAAAAACATTCAGTACTTC.

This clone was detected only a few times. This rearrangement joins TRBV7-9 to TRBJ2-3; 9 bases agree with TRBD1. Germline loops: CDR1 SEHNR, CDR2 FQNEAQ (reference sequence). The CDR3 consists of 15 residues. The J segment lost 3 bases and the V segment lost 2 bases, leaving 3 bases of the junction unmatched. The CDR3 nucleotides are TGTGCCAGCAGCTTAACAGGGGGCAGTACAGATACGCAGTATTTT. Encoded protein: CASSLTGGSTDTQYF.